This T cell receptor beta chain was sequenced during a study of blood T cell repertoires in COVID-19. Libraries were prepared by immunoSEQ multiplex PCR; TCRdb keeps only in-frame clonotypes and omits some of them. The data hold 410,000 or so clones, with approximately 89% observed a single time. CDR1 is SGHTA and CDR2 is FQGNSA in the germline V gene. V lost 2 bases to trimming and J lost 2 bases; unmatched junction nucleotides: 3. The CDR3 has 14 amino acids. The sequenced sample was peripheral blood. This receptor was identified in a woman in her 40s with COVID-19, enrolled during active disease. This chain links TRBV7-2 with TRBJ2-7, with TRBD2 matching over 7 bases. As DNA, the CDR3 is TGTGCCAGCAGCTTAACTAGCGAGACCTACGAGCAGTACTTC. Protein product: CASSLTSETYEQYF.